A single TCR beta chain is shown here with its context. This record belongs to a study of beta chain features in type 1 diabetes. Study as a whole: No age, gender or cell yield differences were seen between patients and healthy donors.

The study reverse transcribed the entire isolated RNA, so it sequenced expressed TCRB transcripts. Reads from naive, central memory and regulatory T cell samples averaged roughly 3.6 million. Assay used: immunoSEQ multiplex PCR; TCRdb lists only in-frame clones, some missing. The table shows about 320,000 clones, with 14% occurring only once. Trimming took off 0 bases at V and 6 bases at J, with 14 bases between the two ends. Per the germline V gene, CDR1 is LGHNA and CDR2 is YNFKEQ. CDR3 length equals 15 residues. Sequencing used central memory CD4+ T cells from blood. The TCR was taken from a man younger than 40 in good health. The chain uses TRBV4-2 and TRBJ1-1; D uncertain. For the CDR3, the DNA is TGTGCCAGCAGCCAAGAAATCAACTGGAGGGCTGAAGCTTTCTTT. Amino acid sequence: CASSQEINWRAEAFF.